This T cell receptor (beta chain) was recorded in a study of T cell responses to AZD1222 COVID-19 vaccine. Generated by immunoSEQ multiplex PCR, the TCRdb table keeps only in-frame clones and is missing some. The sample contains 14,000 or so clones, about 80% of which appear only once. As to this clone: The antigen is undetermined.

Findings of the study overall: Donors, mostly white British, included more females; clonal diversity was possibly underestimated. Unmutated variant regions are reportedly the target of nearly half of TCRs that are spike-specific. Following two doses of AZD1222, Spike-specific TCR breadth and depth rose.

Samples with a second dose at about 4 or about 12 weeks were pooled together. This clonotype originated in an adult who received the AZD1222 COVID-19 vaccine. Here the sequenced sample was peripheral blood, taken 28 days after the second AZD1222 dose.

CDR3 coding DNA: TGTGCCAGCAGTCTTGACACAGGGTATACGCAGTATTTT. This gives the protein CASSLDTGYTQYF. V usage is TRBV12-3 or TRBV12-4 and J usage is TRBJ2-3; possibly TRBD1 for D (6 bases). V lost 5 bases and J 7 bases, leaving 13 bases between the germline ends. The CDR3 has 13 amino acids.